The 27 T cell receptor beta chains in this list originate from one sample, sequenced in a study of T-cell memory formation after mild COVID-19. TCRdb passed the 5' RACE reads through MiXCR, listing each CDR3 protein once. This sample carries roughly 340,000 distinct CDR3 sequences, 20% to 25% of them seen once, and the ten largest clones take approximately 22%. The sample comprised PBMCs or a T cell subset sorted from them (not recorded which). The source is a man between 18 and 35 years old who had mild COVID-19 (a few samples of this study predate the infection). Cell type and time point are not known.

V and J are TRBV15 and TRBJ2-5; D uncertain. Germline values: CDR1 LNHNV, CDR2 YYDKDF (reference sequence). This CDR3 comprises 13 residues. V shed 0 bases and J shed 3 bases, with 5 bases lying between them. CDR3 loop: CATSREFEETQYF. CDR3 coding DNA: TGTGCCACCAGCAGAGAGTTTGAAGAGACCCAGTACTTC.

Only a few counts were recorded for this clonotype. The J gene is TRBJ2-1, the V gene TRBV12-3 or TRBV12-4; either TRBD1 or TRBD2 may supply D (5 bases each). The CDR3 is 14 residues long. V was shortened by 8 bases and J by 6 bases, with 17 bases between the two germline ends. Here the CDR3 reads CASGLLRGLNEQFF. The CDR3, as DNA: TGTGCCAGCGGACTCCTCCGGGGCCTCAATGAGCAGTTCTTC.

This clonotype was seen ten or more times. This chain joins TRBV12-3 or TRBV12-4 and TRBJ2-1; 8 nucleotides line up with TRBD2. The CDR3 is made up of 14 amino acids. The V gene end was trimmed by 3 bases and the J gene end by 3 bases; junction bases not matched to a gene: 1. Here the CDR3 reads CASSFGTSYNEQFF. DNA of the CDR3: TGTGCCAGCAGTTTCGGGACTAGCTACAATGAGCAGTTCTTC.

This chain's CDR3 is CASRSGTDTQYF. The CDR3 nucleotides are TGTGCCAGCAGGTCTGGGACAGATACGCAGTATTTT. The chain is built from TRBV6-2 or TRBV6-3 and TRBJ2-3; no definite D call. CDR3 size: 12 residues. Trimming took off 6 bases at V and 3 bases at J, with 7 bases between the two ends. In germline, CDR1 is MNHEY, CDR2 SVGEGT.

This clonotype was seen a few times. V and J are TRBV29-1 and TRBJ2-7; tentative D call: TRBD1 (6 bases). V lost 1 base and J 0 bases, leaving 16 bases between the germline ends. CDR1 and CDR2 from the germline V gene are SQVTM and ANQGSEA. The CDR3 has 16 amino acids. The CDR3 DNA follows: TGCAGCGTTGAAGGAGCCCAGGGGAAGGGCTCCTACGAGCAGTACTTC. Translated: CSVEGAQGKGSYEQYF.

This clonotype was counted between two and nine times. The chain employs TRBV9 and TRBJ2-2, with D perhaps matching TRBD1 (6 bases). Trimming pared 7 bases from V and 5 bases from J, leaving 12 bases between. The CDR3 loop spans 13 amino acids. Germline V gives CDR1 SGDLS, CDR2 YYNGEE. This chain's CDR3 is CASGGQGTGELFF. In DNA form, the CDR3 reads TGTGCCAGCGGGGGCCAGGGGACCGGGGAGCTGTTTTTT.

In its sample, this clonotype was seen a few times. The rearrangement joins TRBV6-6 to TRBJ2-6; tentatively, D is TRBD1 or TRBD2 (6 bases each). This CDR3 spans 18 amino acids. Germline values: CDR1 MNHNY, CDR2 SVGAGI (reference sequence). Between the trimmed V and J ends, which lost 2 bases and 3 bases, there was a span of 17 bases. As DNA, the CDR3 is TGTGCCAGCAGTTACGAAGGGGGGTTTAGTGGTGGGGCCAACGTCCTGACTTTC. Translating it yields CASSYEGGFSGGANVLTF.

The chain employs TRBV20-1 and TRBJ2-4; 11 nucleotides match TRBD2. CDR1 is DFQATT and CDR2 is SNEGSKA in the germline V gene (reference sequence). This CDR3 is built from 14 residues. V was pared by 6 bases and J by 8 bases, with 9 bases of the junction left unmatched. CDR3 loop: CSATGLADGDIQYF. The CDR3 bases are TGCAGTGCCACGGGACTAGCGGACGGAGACATTCAGTACTTC.

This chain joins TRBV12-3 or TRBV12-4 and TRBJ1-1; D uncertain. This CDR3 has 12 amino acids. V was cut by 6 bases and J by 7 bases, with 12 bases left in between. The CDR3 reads CASRPLGDEAFF. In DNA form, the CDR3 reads TGTGCCAGCAGGCCCCTCGGTGATGAAGCTTTCTTT.

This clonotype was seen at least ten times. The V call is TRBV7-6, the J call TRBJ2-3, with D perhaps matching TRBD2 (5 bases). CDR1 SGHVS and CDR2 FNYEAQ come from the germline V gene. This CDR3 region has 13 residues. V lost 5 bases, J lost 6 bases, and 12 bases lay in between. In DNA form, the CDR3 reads TGTGCCAGCAGCCCTTGGGAGTCGGATACGCAGTATTTT. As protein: CASSPWESDTQYF.

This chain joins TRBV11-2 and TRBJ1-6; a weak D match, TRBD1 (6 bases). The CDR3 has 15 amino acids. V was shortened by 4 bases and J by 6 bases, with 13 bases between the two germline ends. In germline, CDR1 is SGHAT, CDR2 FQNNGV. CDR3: CASSWRTDSNSPLHF. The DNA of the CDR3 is TGTGCCAGCAGCTGGAGGACGGACAGTAATTCACCCCTCCACTTT.

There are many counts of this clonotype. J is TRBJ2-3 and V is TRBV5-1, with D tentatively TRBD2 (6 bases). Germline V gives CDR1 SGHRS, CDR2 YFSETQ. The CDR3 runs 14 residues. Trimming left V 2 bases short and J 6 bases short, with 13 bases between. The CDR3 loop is CASSFGREADTQYF. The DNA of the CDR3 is TGCGCCAGCAGCTTTGGCAGGGAGGCGGATACGCAGTATTTT.

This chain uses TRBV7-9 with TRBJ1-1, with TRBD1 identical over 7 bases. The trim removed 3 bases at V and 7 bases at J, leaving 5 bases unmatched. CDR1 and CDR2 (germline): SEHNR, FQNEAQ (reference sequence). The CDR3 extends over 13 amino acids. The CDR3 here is CASSLGQLSEAFF. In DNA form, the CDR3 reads TGTGCCAGCAGCTTGGGACAGCTGAGTGAAGCTTTCTTT.

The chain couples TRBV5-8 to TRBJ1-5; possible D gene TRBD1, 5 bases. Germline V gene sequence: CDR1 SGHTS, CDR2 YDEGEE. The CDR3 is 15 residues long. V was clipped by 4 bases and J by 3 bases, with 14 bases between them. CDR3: CASSPGQVLNQPQHF. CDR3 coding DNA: TGTGCCAGCAGCCCAGGGCAAGTTCTCAATCAGCCCCAGCATTTT.

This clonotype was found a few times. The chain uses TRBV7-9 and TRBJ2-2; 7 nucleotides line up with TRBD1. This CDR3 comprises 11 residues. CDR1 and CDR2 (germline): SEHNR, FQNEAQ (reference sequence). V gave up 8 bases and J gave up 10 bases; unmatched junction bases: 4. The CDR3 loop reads CASLEGAELFF. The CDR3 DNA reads TGTGCCAGCCTAGAGGGGGCGGAGCTGTTTTTT. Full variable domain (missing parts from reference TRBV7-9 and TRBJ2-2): DTGVSQNPRHKITKRGQNVTFRCDPISEHNRLYWYRQTLGQGPEFLTYFQNEAQLEKSRLLSDRFSAERPKGSFSTLEIQRTEQGDSAMYLCASLEGAELFFGEGSRLTVL.

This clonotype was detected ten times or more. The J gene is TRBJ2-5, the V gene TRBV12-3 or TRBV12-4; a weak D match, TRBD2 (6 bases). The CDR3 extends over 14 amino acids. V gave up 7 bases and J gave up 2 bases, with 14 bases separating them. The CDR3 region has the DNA TGTGCCAGCACCTCGGGACTTCTTCAAGAGACCCAGTACTTC. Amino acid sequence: CASTSGLLQETQYF.

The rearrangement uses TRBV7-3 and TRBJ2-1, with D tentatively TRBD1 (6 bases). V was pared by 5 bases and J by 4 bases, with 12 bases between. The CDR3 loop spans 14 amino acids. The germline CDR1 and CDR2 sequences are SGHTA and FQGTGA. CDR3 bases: TGTGCCAGCAGCACAAACACAGGGTACAATGAGCAGTTCTTC. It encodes CASSTNTGYNEQFF.

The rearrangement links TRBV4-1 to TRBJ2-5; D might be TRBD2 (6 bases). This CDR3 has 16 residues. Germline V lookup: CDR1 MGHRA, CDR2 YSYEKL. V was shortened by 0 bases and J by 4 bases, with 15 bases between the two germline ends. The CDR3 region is CASSQEFGGVGETQYF. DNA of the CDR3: TGCGCCAGCAGCCAAGAGTTCGGAGGGGTCGGAGAGACCCAGTACTTC.

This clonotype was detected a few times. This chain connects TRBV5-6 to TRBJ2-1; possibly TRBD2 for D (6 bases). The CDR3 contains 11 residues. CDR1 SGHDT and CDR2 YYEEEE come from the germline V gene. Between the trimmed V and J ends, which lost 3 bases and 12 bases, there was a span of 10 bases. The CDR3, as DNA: TGTGCCAGCAGCTCGGGAGTTGGGCAGTTCTTC. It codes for CASSSGVGQFF.

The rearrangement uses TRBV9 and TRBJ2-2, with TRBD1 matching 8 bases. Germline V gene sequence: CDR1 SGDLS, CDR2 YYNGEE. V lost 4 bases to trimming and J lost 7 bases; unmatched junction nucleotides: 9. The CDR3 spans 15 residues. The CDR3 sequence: CASSTRTGLSGELFF. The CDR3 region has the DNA TGTGCCAGCAGCACGAGGACAGGGCTTAGCGGGGAGCTGTTTTTT.

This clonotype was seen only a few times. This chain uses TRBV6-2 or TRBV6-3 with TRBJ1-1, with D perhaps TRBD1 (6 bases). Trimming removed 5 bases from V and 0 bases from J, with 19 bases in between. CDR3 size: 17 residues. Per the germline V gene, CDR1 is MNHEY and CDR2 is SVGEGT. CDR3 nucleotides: TGTGCCAGCAGTCACGCCCGACAGGCGGGTTTGAACACTGAAGCTTTCTTT. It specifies CASSHARQAGLNTEAFF.

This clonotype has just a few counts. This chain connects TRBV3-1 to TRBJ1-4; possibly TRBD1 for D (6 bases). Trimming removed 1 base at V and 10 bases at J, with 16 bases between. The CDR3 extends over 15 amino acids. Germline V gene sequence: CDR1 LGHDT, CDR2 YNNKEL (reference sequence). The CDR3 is CASSQGPSGVGKLFF. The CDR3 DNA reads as TGTGCCAGCAGCCAAGGCCCCTCAGGGGTTGGAAAACTGTTTTTT.

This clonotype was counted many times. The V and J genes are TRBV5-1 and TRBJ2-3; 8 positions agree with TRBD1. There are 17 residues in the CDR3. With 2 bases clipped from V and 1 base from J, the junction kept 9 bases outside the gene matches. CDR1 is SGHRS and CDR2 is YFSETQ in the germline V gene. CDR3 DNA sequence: TGCGCCAGCAGCTTCCTGCGGACAGGGTCGGGCACAGATACGCAGTATTTT. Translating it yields CASSFLRTGSGTDTQYF.

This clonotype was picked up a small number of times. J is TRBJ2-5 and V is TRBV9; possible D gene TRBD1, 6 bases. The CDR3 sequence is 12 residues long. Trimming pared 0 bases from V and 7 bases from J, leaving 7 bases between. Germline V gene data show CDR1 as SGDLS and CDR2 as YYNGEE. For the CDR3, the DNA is TGTGCCAGCAGCGTAGGAGGGGGGACCCAGTACTTC. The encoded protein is CASSVGGGTQYF.

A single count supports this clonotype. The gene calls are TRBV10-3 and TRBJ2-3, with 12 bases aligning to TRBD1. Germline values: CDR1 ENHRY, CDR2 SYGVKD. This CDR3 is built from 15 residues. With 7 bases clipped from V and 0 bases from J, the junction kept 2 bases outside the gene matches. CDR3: CAITGQGASTDTQYF. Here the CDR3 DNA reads TGTGCCATCACGGGACAGGGGGCTAGCACAGATACGCAGTATTTT.

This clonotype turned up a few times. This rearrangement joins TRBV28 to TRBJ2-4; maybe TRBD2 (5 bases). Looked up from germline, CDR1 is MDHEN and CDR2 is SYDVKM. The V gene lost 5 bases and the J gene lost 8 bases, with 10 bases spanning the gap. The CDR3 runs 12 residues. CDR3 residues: CASSPAGDIQYF. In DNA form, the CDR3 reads TGTGCCAGCAGTCCGGCCGGGGACATTCAGTACTTC.

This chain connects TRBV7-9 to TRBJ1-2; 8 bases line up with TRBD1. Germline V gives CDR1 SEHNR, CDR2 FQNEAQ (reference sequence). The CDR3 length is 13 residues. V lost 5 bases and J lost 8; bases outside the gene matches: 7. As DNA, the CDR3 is TGTGCCAGCAGCCTGACAGGGGAAAGAGGCTACACCTTC. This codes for CASSLTGERGYTF.